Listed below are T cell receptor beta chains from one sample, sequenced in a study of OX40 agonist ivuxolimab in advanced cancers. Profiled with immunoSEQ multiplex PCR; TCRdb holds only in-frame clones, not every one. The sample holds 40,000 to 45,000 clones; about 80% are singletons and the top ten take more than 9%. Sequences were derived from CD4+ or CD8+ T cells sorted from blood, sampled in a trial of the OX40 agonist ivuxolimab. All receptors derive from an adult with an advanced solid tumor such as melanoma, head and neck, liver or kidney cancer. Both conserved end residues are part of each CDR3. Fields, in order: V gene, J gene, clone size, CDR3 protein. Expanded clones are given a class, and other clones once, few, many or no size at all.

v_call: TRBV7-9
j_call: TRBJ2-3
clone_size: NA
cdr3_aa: CASSLGTSGIPSTDTQYF

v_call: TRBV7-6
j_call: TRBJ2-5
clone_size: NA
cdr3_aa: CASSLGTGGVETQYF

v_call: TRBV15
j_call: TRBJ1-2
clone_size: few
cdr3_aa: CATSGWGGQANIYGYTF

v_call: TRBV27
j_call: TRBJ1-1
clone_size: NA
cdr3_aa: CASRRGQGYNTEAFF

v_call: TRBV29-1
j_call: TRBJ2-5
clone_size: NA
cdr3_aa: CSVEVSELGETQYF

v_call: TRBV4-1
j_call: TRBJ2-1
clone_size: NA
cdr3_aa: CASSQAGAGTSRFF

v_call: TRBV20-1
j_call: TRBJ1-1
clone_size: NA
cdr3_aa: CSASGLTEAFF

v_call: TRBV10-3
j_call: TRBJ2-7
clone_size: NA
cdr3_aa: CAISPYRGEQYF

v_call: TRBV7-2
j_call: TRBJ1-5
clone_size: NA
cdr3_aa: CASSLVKASNQPQHF

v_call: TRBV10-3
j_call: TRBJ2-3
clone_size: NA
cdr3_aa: CATTAGHLGDTQYF

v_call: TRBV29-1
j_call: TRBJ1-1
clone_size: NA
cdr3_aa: CSVEVLANTEAFF

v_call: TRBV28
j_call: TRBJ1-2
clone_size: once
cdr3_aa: CASEQGDYGYTF

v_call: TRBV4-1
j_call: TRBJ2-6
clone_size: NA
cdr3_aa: CASSQGRARDSGANVLTF

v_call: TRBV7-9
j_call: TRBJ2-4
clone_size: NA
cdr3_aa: CASSLSAGGAKNIQYF

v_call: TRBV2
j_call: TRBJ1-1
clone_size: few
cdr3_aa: CASTQTLGDVAFF

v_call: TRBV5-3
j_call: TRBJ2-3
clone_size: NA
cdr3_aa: CARSLAPTSGHTDTQYF

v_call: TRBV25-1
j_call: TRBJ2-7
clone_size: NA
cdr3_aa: CASSDRREQYF

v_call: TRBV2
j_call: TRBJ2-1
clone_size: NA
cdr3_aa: CASSLDRREQFF

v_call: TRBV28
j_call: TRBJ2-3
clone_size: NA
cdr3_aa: CASIRTGDTDTQYF

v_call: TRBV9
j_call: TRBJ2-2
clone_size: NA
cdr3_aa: CASSTSGVGTGELFF

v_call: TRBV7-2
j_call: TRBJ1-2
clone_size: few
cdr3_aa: CASSQAGNYGYTF

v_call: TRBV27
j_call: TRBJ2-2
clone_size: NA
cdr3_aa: CASSLFPPTGGYSGQYTGELFF

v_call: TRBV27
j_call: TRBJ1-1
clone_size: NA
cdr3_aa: CASTLGLGDEAFF

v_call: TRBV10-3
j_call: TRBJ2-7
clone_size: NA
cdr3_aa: CAISDPGGYEQYF

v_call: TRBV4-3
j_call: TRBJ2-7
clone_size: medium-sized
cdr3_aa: CASSQEVAGGYEQYF

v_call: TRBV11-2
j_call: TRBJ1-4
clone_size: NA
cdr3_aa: CASSSGGSEKLFF

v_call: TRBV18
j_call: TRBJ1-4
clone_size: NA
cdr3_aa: CASSPPLSPTNEKLFF

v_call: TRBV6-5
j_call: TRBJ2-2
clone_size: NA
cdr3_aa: CASRRQGIPGELFF

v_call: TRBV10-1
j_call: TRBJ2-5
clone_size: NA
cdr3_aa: CASSESGLAGTRETQYF

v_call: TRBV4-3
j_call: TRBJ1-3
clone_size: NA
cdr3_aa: CASSPGLNSGNTIYF

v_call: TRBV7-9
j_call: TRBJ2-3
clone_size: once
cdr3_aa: CASSWTSLTDTQYF

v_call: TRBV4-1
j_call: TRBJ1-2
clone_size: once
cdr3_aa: CASSRAGGPQINYGYTF

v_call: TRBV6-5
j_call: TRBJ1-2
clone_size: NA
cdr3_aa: CASRTGSLYGYTF

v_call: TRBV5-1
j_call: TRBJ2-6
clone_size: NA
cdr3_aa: CASSLAPASGANVLTF

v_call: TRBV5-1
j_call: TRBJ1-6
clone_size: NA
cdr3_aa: CASSPDRTTPLHF

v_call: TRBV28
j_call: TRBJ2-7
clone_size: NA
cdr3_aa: CASIQGGISYEQYF

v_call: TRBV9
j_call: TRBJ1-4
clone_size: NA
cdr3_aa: CASSPRGAGSEKLFF

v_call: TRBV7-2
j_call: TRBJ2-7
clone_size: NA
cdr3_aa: CASSSVAGIYEQYF

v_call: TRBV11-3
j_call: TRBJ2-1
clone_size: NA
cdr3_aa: CASSLSGSYNEQFF

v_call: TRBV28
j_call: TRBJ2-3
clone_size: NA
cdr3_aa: CASGLAVDTQYF

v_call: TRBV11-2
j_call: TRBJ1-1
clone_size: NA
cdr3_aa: CASSLGPAMNTEAFF

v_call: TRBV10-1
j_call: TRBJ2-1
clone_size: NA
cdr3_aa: CASSETRVNNEQFF

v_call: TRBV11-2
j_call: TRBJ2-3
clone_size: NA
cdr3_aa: CASSLRGPADTQYF

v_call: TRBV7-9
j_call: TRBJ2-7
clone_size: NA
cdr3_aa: CASIAGTGGNEQYF

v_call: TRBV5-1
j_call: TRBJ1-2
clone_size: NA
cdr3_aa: CASSLTGDSFYGYTF

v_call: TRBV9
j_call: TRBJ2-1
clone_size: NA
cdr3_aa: CASSVETGAHNEQFF

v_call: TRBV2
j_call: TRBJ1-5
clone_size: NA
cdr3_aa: CASTSDRAGNQPQHF

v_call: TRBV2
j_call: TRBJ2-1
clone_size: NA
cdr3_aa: CASSAGGGSYNEQFF

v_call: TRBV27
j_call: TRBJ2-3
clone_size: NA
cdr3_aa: CASKLAFNTDTQYF

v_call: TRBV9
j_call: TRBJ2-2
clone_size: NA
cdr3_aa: CASSVGTGGDTGELFF

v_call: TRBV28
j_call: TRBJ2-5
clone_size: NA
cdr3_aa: CASSFRFGETQYF

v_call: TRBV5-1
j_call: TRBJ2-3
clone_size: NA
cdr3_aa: CASSKPGDLTDTQYF

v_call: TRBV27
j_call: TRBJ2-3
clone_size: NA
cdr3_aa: CASTTSGASTDTQYF

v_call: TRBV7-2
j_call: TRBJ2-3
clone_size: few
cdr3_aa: CASSAWDQSTDTQYF

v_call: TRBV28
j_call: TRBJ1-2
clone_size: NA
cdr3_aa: CASSFQDPGRLNGYTF

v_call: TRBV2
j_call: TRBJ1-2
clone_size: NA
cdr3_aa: CASSAGQANGYTF

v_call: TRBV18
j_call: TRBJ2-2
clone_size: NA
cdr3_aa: CASSPLAGELFF

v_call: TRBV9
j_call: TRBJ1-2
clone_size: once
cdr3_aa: CASRANGQARGYTF

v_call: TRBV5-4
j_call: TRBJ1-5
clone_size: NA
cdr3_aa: CASSKTDREGNQPQHF

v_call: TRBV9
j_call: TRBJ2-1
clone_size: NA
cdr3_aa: CASSVGGGSWNEQFF